These 3 T cell receptor beta chains share one sample of origin, sequenced in a study of blood T cell repertoires in COVID-19. Some clones are missing from TCRdb's copy, which holds only in-frame ones; the method was immunoSEQ multiplex PCR. The table lists 250,000 to 350,000 clones, around nine tenths of them singletons, with 2.6% in the top ten. Sequenced input: PBMCs or T cells enriched from blood (not recorded which). These receptors were taken from a man between 60 and 70 years old who had recovered from COVID-19.

The V call is TRBV19, the J call TRBJ2-3; TRBD1 matches at 9 bases. In germline, CDR1 is LNHDA, CDR2 SQIVND (reference sequence). V lost 9 bases to trimming and J lost 4 bases; unmatched junction nucleotides: 11. This CDR3 has 15 amino acids. CDR3 DNA sequence: TGTGCCAGCTCACCTTGGACAGGGGTTGCAGATACGCAGTATTTT. This translates into CASSPWTGVADTQYF.

This chain links TRBV10-3 with TRBJ2-7; 8 bases map to TRBD2. Germline loops: CDR1 ENHRY, CDR2 SYGVKD. J lost 5 bases, V lost 6 bases, and 9 bases had no gene match. CDR3 length: 14 amino acids. In nucleotides, the CDR3 is TGTGCCATCAGGCGAGCGGGAGACAAACACGAGCAGTACTTC. This encodes CAIRRAGDKHEQYF.

This chain uses TRBV28 with TRBJ1-2, with TRBD1 matching 7 bases. Germline values: CDR1 MDHEN, CDR2 SYDVKM. The CDR3 has 13 amino acids. V lost 6 bases, J lost 4 bases, and 5 bases stayed unmatched. The CDR3 is CASSTGDIYGYTF. The DNA for the CDR3 is TGTGCCAGCAGCACAGGGGACATCTATGGCTACACCTTC.